This TCR beta chain was sequenced during a study of control samples from healthy donors and cancer patients. The CDR3 is 14 amino acids. Deletions cut 6 bases from V and 5 bases from J, with 11 bases between. Germline loops: CDR1 LGHDT, CDR2 YNNKEL (reference sequence). Using immunoSEQ multiplex PCR, the repertoire was profiled, and TCRdb retains in-frame clones only, with some absent. The table lists under 200,000 clones, approximately 86% of them singletons. The rearrangement joins TRBV3-1 (or the pseudogene TRBV3-2) to TRBJ2-6, with unresolved D. The receptor was derived from a woman in her thirties in good health. The sequenced material came from blood. The CDR3 DNA follows: TGTGCCAGCAGTCCCCCCATTAGGGCCAACGTCCTGACTTTC. As protein: CASSPPIRANVLTF.